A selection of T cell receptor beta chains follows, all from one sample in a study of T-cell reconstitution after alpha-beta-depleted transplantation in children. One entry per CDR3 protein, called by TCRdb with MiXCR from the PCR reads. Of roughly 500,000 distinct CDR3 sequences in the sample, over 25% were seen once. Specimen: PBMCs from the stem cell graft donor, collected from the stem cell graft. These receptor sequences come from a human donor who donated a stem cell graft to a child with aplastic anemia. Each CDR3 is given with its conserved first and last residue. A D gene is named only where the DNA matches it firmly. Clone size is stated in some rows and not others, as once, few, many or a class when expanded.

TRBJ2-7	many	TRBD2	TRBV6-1	TGTGCCAGCAGATCCCGGACTAGCGGGAGGGCCTACGAGCAGTACTTC	CASRSRTSGRAYEQYF
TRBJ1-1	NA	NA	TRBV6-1	TGTGCCAGCAGAGCCAAGCCATATGGGATGACTGAAGCTTTCTTT	CASRAKPYGMTEAFF
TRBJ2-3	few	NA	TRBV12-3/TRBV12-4	TGTGCCAGCAGTTCCAAATTGACTAGTCGCACAGATACGCAGTATTTT	CASSSKLTSRTDTQYF
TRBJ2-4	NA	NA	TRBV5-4	TGTGCCAGCAGCTTCTCCTGGGGACCCCAAAACATTCAGTACTTC	CASSFSWGPQNIQYF
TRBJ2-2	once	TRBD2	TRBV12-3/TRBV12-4	TGTGCCATCATTTTAAGCGGGAGGAACACCGGGGAGCTGTTTTTT	CAIILSGRNTGELFF
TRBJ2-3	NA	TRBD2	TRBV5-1	TGCGCCAGCAGCTCACTACTAGCGGAAGTCACAGATACGCAGTATTTT	CASSSLLAEVTDTQYF
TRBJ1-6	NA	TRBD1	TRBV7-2	TGTGCCAGCAGCTTCGGAGACAGGGTCGCACCCCTCCACTTT	CASSFGDRVAPLHF
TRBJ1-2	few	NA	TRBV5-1	TGCGCCAGCAGCTTGGACGGGTCGGTTAACTATGGCTACACCTTC	CASSLDGSVNYGYTF
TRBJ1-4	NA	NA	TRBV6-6	TGTGCCAGCAGGGAGGGGGGCGGTGAAAAACTGTTTTTT	CASREGGGEKLFF
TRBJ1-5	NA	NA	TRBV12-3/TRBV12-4	TGTGCCAGCAGTTTAGGGCAGGGACGACGCAATCAGCCCCAGCATTTT	CASSLGQGRRNQPQHF
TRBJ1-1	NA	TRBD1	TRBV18	TGTGCCAGCCGGACAGGGGGCGCCGGTATGAACACTGAAGCTTTCTTT	CASRTGGAGMNTEAFF
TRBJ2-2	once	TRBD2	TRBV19	TGTGCCAGTAGCACTAGCGGGAGGGCCGACGGGGAGCTGTTTTTT	CASSTSGRADGELFF
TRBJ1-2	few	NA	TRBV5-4	TGTGCCAGCACCTTAACCGGGACAACTAACTATGGCTACACCTTC	CASTLTGTTNYGYTF
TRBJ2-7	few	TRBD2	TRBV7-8	TGTGCCAGCAGCTCGACTAGCGGGAGTTTGGCCTACGAGCAGTACTTC	CASSSTSGSLAYEQYF
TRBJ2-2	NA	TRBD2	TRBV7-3	TGTGCCAGCAGCTCCGGACTAGCGTCAGGGGAGCTGTTTTTT	CASSSGLASGELFF
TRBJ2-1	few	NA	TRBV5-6	TGTGCCAGCAGCCCTGATAAAGGGCGCCGACACAATGAGCAGTTCTTC	CASSPDKGRRHNEQFF
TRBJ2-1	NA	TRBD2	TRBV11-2	TGTGCCAGCAGCTTAGGGACTAGCGGGGATAGCTCCTACAATGAGCAGTTCTTC	CASSLGTSGDSSYNEQFF
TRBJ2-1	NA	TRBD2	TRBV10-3	TGTGCCATCAGTGAGGGACTAGCGGGAGGTGAGCAGTTCTTC	CAISEGLAGGEQFF
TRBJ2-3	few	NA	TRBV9	TGTGCCAGCAGCTCCCAACAGGGCGGAACAAGGACGCAGTATTTT	CASSSQQGGTRTQYF
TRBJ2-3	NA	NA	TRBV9	TGTGCCAGCAGCGTAAACCAGGAGGCGATATACACAGATACGCAGTATTTT	CASSVNQEAIYTDTQYF
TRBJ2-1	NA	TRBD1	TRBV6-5	TGTGCCAGCAGTTACCGGACAGGGATCTACAATGAGCAGTTCTTC	CASSYRTGIYNEQFF
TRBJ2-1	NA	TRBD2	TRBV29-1	TGCAGCGTTGATAAAGGCGGGAGGGTCGATGAGCAGTTCTTC	CSVDKGGRVDEQFF
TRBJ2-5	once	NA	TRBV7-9	TGTGCCAGCAGCTTACAGATGTACCAAGAGACCCAGTACTTC	CASSLQMYQETQYF
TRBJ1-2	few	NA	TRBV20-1	TGCAGCGGGTTGCGAGACTATGGCTACACCTTC	CSGLRDYGYTF
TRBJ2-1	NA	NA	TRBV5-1	TGCGCCAGCAGAGCAGGGGGGAATGAGCAGTTCTTC	CASRAGGNEQFF
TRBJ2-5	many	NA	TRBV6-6	TGTGCCACCCGTCAGGGGGGCGGTGAGACCCAGTACTTC	CATRQGGGETQYF
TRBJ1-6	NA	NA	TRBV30	TGTGCCTGGACTGCGCAGAGTTTAGGCAATTCACCCCTCCACTTT	CAWTAQSLGNSPLHF
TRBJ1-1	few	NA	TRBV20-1	TGCAGTGCGTTAGCCTACAGTAACACTGAAGCTTTCTTT	CSALAYSNTEAFF
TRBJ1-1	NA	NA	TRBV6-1	TGTGCCAGCAGGATACAGGGCTTCACTGAAGCTTTCTTT	CASRIQGFTEAFF
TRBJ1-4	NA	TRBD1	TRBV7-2	TGTGCCAGCAGCCCCGTCTTTGGGACAGGGTATGAAAAACTGTTTTTT	CASSPVFGTGYEKLFF